The 5 T cell receptor beta chains given below trace back to one sample, sequenced in a study of T-cell memory formation after mild COVID-19 (dated by TCRdb to the early 2020s). Receptor libraries were prepared by 5' RACE. Sequencer: Illumina NovaSeq 6000. The public reads were reanalyzed by TCRdb: fastp trimming at Q25, MiXCR alignment, in-frame beta chains only. One record per CDR3 amino acid sequence lists the most common genes and DNA. This sample has hundreds of thousands of distinct CDR3 sequences in its table, and 25% to 30% of those were observed once. Of the sample, about 13% falls within the top ten clones. The sample comprised PBMCs or a T cell subset sorted from them (not recorded which). Receptor source: an adult woman who had mild COVID-19 (a few samples of this study predate the infection). The sample titles of this study are shuffled in the database, so cell type and time point are left out; the donor was told from shared clones.

The chain has TRBV7-6 and TRBJ2-2, with D uncertain. Trimming removed 5 bases from V and 0 bases from J, with 10 bases in between. The CDR3 covers 15 residues. Looked up from germline, CDR1 is SGHVS and CDR2 is FNYEAQ. The CDR3 loop reads CASSQGRPNTGELFF. The DNA of the CDR3 is TGTGCCAGCAGCCAAGGACGACCGAACACCGGGGAGCTGTTTTTT.

In its sample, this clonotype was seen a few times. The chain employs TRBV10-3 and TRBJ1-2; D might be TRBD1 (5 bases). CDR1 ENHRY and CDR2 SYGVKD come from the germline V gene. The V gene lost 6 bases and the J gene lost 0 bases, with 8 bases spanning the gap. This CDR3 region has 13 residues. CDR3 protein: CAISNRTNYGYTF. The CDR3 DNA follows: TGTGCCATCAGCAACAGGACTAACTATGGCTACACCTTC.

This clonotype was counted many times. At one end, the junction sequence differs from germline, possibly due to a read error. Here the CDR3 DNA reads TGTGCTAGCAGCGGGTCTTGGGGGGGTCAAGAGACCCAGTACTTC. Its translation is CASSGSWGGQETQYF. The chain joins TRBV7-7 to TRBJ2-5, with TRBD2 matching 7 bases. This CDR3 region has 15 residues. The germline V gene has CDR1 SSHAT and CDR2 FNYEAQ (reference sequence).

J is TRBJ2-7 and V is TRBV4-2; 12 bases line up with TRBD2. Germline CDR1 LGHNA, CDR2 YNFKEQ. The CDR3 has 17 residues. With 1 base clipped from V and 5 bases from J, the junction kept 9 bases outside the gene matches. Written as DNA, the CDR3 is TGTGCCAGCAGCCAAGTACTACTGACTAGCGGGAGCCACGAGCAGTACTTC. Translated, it gives CASSQVLLTSGSHEQYF.

This clonotype was seen more than once but under ten times. The chain carries TRBV7-3 and TRBJ1-1, with D unresolved. The germline V and J ends were trimmed by 0 bases and 3 bases, with 5 bases remaining between them. The CDR3 extends over 13 amino acids. The germline V gene has CDR1 SGHTA and CDR2 FQGTGA. CDR3 residues: CASSLTDDTEAFF. The CDR3 nucleotides read TGTGCCAGCAGCTTAACCGATGACACTGAAGCTTTCTTT.